This entry is about one TCR beta chain. This record belongs to a study of blood T cell repertoires in COVID-19. Overall study: Acute and convalescent COVID-19 samples came from the United States, Italy and Spain.

Seattle-derived patients entered the study during active infection and were followed longitudinally. The CDR3 spans 14 residues. Per germline, CDR1 SNHLY and CDR2 FYNNEI. The V and J ends lost 7 bases and 9 bases, in that order; junction bases with no gene match: 14. Per the authors' pipeline: Amplification from reference gene primers served as the basis for estimated nucleated cell counts. Libraries were prepared by immunoSEQ multiplex PCR; TCRdb keeps only in-frame clonotypes and omits some of them. The D gene and trimming were derived from the DNA, and the V and J assignments and clone size from that table. In the table there are around 310,000 clones, around 90% of which are singletons.

The sample comprised peripheral blood. The rearrangement links TRBV2 to TRBJ2-7; TRBD1 matches at 8 bases. The sequence was collected from a woman aged 40-49 years with COVID-19, enrolled during active disease. Here the CDR3 reads CASNKRTGLSVQYF. The CDR3 DNA sequence: TGTGCCAGCAACAAACGGACAGGGCTCTCGGTGCAGTACTTC.